This note documents a single T cell receptor (beta chain) sequence. This entry comes from a study of blood T cell repertoires in COVID-19. The wider study: Samples representing acute and convalescent COVID-19 were sourced from the United States, Italy and Spain.

The CDR3 extends over 14 amino acids. CDR1 is SGHAT and CDR2 is FQNNGV in the germline V gene. The J segment lost 5 bases and the V segment lost 2 bases, leaving 6 bases of the junction unmatched. In the study's own analysis: By means of reference gene primer amplification, nucleated cell counts were estimated. Data came from immunoSEQ multiplex PCR; TCRdb stores just in-frame clones and leaves some out. V, J and clone size were drawn from that table, and D and trimming were deduced from the DNA. The sample yields 150,000 to 200,000 clones, 80% to 90% seen once. The chain employs TRBV11-2 and TRBJ2-7, with 7 bases matching TRBD1. The specimen was peripheral blood. The clonotype comes from a man between 60 and 70 years old with acute or convalescent COVID-19. DNA of the CDR3: TGTGCCAGCAGCTTATCCCAGGGGGTCCACGAGCAGTACTTC. This sequence encodes CASSLSQGVHEQYF.